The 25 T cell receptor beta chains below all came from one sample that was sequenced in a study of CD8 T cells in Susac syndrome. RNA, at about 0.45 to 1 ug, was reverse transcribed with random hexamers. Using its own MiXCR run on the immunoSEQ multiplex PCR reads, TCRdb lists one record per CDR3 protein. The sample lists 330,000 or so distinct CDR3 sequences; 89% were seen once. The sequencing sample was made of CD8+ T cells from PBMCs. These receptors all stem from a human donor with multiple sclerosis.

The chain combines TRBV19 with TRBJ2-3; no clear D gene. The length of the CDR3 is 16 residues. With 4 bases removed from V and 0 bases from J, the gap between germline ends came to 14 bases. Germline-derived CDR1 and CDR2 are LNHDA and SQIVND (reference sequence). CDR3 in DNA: TGTGCCAGTAGTAGTCTTATCACGGCAAGCACAGATACGCAGTATTTT. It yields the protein CASSSLITASTDTQYF.

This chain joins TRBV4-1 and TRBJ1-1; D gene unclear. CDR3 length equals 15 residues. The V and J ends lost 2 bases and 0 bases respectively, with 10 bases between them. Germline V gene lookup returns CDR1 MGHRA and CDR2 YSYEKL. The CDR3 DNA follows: TGCGCCAGCAGCCAAACCCCTGGGTTGAACACTGAAGCTTTCTTT. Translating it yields CASSQTPGLNTEAFF.

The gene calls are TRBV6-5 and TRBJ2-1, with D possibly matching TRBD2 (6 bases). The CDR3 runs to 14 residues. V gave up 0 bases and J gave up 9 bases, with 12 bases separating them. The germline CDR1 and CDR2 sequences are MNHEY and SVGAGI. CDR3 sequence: CASSYSGTPSEQFF. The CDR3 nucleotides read TGTGCCAGCAGTTACTCTGGGACTCCCTCTGAGCAGTTCTTC.

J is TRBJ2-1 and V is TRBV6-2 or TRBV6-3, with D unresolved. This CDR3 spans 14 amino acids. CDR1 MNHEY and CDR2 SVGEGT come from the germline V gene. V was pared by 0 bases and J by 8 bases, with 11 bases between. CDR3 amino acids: CASSYSASSDEQFF. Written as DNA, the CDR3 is TGTGCCAGCAGTTACTCGGCTAGTTCAGATGAGCAGTTCTTC.

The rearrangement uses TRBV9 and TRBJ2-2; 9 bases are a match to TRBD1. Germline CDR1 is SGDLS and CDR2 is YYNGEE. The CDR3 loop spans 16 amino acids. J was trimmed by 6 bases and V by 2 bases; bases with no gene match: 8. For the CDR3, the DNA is TGTGCCAGCAGCGTTGCTGGACAGGGGTGGTCCGGGGAGCTGTTTTTT. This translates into CASSVAGQGWSGELFF.

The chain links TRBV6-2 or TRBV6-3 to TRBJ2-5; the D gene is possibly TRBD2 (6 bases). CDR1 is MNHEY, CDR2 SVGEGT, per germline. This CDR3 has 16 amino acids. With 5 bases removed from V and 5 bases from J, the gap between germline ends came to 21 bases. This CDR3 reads CASSPYLQGGAETQYF. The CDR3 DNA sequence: TGTGCCAGCAGTCCCTACCTGCAGGGAGGTGCGGAGACCCAGTACTTC.

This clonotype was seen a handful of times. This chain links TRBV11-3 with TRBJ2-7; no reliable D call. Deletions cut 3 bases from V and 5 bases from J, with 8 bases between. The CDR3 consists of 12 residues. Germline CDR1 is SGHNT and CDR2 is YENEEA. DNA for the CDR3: TGTGCCAGCAGCTTGGGTTCGGACGAGCAGTACTTC. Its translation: CASSLGSDEQYF.

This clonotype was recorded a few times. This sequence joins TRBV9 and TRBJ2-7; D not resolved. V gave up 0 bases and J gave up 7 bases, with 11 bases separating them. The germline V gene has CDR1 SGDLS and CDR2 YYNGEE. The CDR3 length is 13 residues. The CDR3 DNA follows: TGTGCCAGCAGCGTAGGAATAGGTGGGGAGCAGTACTTC. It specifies CASSVGIGGEQYF.

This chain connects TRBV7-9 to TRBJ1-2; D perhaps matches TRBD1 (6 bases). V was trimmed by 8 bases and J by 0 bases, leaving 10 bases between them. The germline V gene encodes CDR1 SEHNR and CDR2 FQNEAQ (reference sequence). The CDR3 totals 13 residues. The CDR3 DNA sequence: TGTGCCAGCGGAGGACAGTCTAACTATGGCTACACCTTC. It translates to CASGGQSNYGYTF.

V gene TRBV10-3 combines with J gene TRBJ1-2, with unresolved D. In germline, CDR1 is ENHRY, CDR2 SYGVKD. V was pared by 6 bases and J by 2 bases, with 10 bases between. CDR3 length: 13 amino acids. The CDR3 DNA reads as TGTGCCATCAGGCCGAGATGGAACTATGGCTACACCTTC. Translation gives CAIRPRWNYGYTF.

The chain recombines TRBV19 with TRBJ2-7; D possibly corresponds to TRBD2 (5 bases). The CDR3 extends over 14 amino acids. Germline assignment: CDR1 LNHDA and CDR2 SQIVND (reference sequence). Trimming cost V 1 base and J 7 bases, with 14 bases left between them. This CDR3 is CASSIGGSAEEQYF. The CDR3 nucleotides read TGTGCCAGTAGTATAGGAGGGAGCGCGGAGGAGCAGTACTTC. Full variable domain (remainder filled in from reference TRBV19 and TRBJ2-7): DGGITQSPKYLFRKEGQNVTLSCEQNLNHDAMYWYRQDPGQGLRLIYYSQIVNDFQKGDIAEGYSVSREKKESFPLTVTSAQKNPTAFYLCASSIGGSAEEQYFGPGTRLTVT.

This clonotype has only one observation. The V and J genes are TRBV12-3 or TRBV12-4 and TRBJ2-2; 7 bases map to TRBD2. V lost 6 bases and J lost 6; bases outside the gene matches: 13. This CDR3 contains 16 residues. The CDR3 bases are TGTGCCAGCAGCTCAACCGACTTTGGGGGGGCCGGGGAGCTGTTTTTT. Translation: CASSSTDFGGAGELFF.

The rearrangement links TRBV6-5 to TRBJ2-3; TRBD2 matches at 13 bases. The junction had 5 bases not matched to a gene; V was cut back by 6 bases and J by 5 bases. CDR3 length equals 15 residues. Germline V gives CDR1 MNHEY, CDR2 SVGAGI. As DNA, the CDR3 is TGTGCCAGCAGCCGCCGGACTAGCGGGAGAGATACGCAGTATTTT. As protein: CASSRRTSGRDTQYF.

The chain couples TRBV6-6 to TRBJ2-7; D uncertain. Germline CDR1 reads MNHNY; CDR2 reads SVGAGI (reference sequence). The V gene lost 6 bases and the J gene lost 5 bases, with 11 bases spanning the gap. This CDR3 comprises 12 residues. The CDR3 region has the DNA TGTGCCAGCAGCCCGTTGTCCAACGAGCAGTACTTC. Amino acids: CASSPLSNEQYF.

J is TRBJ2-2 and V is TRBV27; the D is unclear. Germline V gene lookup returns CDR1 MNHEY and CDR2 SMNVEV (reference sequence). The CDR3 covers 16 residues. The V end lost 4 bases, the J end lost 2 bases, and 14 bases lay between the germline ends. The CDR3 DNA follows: TGTGCCAGCAGTTATATCACATTTTCTAACACCGGGGAGCTGTTTTTT. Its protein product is CASSYITFSNTGELFF.

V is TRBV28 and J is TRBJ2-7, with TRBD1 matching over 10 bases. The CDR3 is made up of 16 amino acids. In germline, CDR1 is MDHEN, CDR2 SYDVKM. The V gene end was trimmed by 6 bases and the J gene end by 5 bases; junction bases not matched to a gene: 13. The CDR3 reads CASRPGTGAILNEQYF. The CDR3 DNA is TGTGCCAGCAGACCCGGGACAGGGGCAATTCTGAACGAGCAGTACTTC.

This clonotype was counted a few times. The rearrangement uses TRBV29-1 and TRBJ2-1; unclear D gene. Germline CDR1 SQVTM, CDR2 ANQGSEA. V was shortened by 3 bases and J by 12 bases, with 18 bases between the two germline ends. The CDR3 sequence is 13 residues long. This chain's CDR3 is CSVDVPLDRWQFF. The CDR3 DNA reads TGCAGCGTTGACGTCCCTCTTGATAGGTGGCAGTTCTTC.

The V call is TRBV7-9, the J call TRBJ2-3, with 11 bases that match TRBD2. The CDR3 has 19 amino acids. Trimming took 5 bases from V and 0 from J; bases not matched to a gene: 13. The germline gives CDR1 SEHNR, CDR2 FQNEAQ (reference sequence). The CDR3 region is CASSPRWSPSGGSTDTQYF. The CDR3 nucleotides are TGTGCCAGCAGCCCCCGATGGAGCCCTAGCGGGGGGAGCACAGATACGCAGTATTTT.

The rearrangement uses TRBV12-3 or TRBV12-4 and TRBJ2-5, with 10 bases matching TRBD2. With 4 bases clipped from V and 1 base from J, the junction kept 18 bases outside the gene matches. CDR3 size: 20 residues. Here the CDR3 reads CASSSQLGIGLAVTQETQYF. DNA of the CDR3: TGTGCCAGCAGTTCCCAATTAGGGATAGGACTAGCGGTAACCCAAGAGACCCAGTACTTC.

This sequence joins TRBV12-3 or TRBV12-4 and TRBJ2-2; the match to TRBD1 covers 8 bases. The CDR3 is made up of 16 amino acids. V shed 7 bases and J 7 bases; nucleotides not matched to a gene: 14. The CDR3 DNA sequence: TGTGCCAGCACCATGTTGACAGGGGATTCGCTCGGGGAGCTGTTTTTT. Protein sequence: CASTMLTGDSLGELFF.

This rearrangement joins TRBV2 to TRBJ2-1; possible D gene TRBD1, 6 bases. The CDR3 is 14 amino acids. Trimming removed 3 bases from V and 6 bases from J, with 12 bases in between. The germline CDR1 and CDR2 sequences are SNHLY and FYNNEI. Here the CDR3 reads CASSDPTRGNEQFF. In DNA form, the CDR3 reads TGTGCCAGCAGTGACCCGACCAGGGGCAATGAGCAGTTCTTC.

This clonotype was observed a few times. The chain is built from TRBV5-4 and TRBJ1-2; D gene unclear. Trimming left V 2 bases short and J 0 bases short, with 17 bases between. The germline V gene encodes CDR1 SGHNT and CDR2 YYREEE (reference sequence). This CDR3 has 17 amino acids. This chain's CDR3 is CASSFMAGPVTNYGYTF. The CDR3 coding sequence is TGTGCCAGCAGCTTCATGGCAGGACCAGTGACTAACTATGGCTACACCTTC. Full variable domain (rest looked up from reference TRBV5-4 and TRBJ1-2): ETGVTQSPTHLIKTRGQQVTLRCSSQSGHNTVSWYQQALGQGPQFIFQYYREEENGRGNFPPRFSGLQFPNYSSELNVNALELDDSALYLCASSFMAGPVTNYGYTFGSGTRLTVV.

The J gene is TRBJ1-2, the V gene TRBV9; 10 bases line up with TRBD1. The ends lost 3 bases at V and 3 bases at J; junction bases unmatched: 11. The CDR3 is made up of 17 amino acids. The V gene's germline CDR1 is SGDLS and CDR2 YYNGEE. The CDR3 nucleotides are TGTGCCAGCAGCGCCTCCGGGACAGGGGTGGGGTACTATGGCTACACCTTC. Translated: CASSASGTGVGYYGYTF.

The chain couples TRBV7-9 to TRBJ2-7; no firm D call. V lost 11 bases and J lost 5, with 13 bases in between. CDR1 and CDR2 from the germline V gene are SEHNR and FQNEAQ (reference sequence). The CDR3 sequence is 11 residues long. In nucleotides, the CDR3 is TGTGCCTCTGGTGGGCGGCACGAGCAGTACTTC. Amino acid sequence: CASGGRHEQYF.

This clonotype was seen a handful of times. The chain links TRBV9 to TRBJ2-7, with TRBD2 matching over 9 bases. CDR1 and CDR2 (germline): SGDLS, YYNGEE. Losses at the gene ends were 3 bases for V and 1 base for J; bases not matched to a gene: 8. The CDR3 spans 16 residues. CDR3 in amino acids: CASSGSGAGGSYEQYF. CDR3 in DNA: TGTGCCAGCAGCGGGAGTGGAGCGGGGGGTTCCTACGAGCAGTACTTC.